Below are 10 T cell receptor beta chains sequenced from a single sample in a study of CD8 T cells in ankylosing spondylitis. TCRdb reanalysed the 5' RACE reads using MiXCR and keeps one entry per CDR3 protein. This sample has some 140,000 distinct CDR3 sequences, with roughly 8% found just once. Material: synovial fluid, either unsorted or a sorted T cell fraction (not recorded which). The receptors stem from a male donor with ankylosing spondylitis.

There are a few counts of this clonotype. The chain carries TRBV20-1 and TRBJ2-7; the match to TRBD2 covers 13 bases. J gave up 4 bases and V 7 bases, and 4 bases lay outside the gene matches. The germline gives CDR1 DFQATT, CDR2 SNEGSKA (reference sequence). The length of the CDR3 is 13 residues. This CDR3 reads CSGLTSGRYEQYF. CDR3 nucleotides: TGCAGTGGCCTGACTAGCGGGAGGTACGAGCAGTACTTC.

The V and J genes are TRBV15 and TRBJ2-7; D is uncertain. CDR3 length equals 14 residues. Trimming removed 0 bases from V and 2 bases from J, with 8 bases in between. The germline V gene has CDR1 LNHNV and CDR2 YYDKDF (reference sequence). The CDR3 is CATSRDPMAYEQYF. DNA for the CDR3: TGTGCCACCAGCAGAGATCCCATGGCCTACGAGCAGTACTTC.

The table lists this clonotype with a few counts. This chain links TRBV20-1 with TRBJ1-5; TRBD1 might be the D (6 bases). Germline V CDR1 and CDR2: DFQATT, SNEGSKA (reference sequence). Trimming cost V 0 bases and J 7 bases, with 19 bases left between them. This CDR3 contains 16 residues. CDR3 in amino acids: CSARDEARGSGQPQHF. Here the CDR3 DNA reads TGCAGTGCTAGAGACGAAGCCAGGGGATCGGGACAGCCCCAGCATTTT.

The chain employs TRBV10-2 and TRBJ2-5; 14 nucleotides agree with TRBD2. This CDR3 region has 15 residues. CDR1 is WSHSY, CDR2 SAAADI, per germline. With V trimmed by 6 bases and J by 5 bases, 5 bases remained unmatched. The CDR3 here is CASRGLAGVEETQYF. CDR3 in DNA: TGCGCCAGCAGGGGACTAGCGGGGGTCGAGGAGACCCAGTACTTC.

At least ten counts were recorded for this clonotype. The rearrangement links TRBV29-1 to TRBJ1-2; D unresolved. The germline V gene has CDR1 SQVTM and CDR2 ANQGSEA. There are 10 residues in the CDR3. Trimming pared 6 bases from V and 8 bases from J, leaving 10 bases between. The CDR3 DNA sequence: TGCAGCGTAAGGGAAAGCGGCTACACCTTC. This sequence encodes CSVRESGYTF.

This clonotype was seen repeatedly, ten times or more. The chain combines TRBV5-6 with TRBJ1-6; unclear D gene. The CDR3 is made up of 16 amino acids. Germline lookup yields CDR1 SGHDT and CDR2 YYEEEE. Trimming shortened V by 0 bases and J by 3 bases, and 10 bases separated the two germline ends. The CDR3 loop is CASSLARRHYNSPLHF. Here the CDR3 DNA reads TGTGCCAGCAGCTTGGCCAGGCGGCACTATAATTCACCCCTCCACTTT.

This clonotype was counted ten times or more. The J gene is TRBJ2-1, the V gene TRBV29-1; the D call may be TRBD1 or TRBD2 (6 bases each). The V and J ends lost 7 bases and 3 bases respectively, with 22 bases between them. Germline V lookup: CDR1 SQVTM, CDR2 ANQGSEA. The CDR3 extends over 16 amino acids. CDR3: CSAQEDWGANYNEQFF. The DNA for the CDR3 is TGCAGCGCTCAGGAAGATTGGGGGGCTAACTACAATGAGCAGTTCTTC.

V is TRBV11-2 and J is TRBJ2-3; TRBD2 matches 13 bases. V shed 5 bases, J shed 4 bases, and the junction held 12 bases outside the gene matches. Germline values: CDR1 SGHAT, CDR2 FQNNGV. The CDR3 has 18 residues. CDR3 loop: CASSRQPGTSGKADTQYF. DNA of the CDR3: TGTGCCAGCAGCCGGCAGCCTGGGACTAGCGGGAAGGCAGATACGCAGTATTTT.

The DNA for the CDR3 is TGTGCCAGCAGCGGACGGTACGAGCAGTACTTC. It is translated as CASSGRYEQYF. The chain joins TRBV28 to TRBJ2-7, with D unresolved. V dropped 6 bases and J dropped 4 bases, with 7 bases sitting between them. The CDR3 loop spans 11 amino acids. Germline-derived CDR1 and CDR2 are MDHEN and SYDVKM.

In its sample, this clonotype was seen a few times. The chain links TRBV10-2 to TRBJ1-1; no reliable D call. This CDR3 is built from 14 residues. The ends were cut back, 4 bases at V and 1 base at J, with 10 bases in the middle. Germline assignment: CDR1 WSHSY and CDR2 SAAADI. CDR3 residues: CASSGIAGNTEAFF. DNA for the CDR3: TGCGCCAGCAGTGGTATTGCGGGGAACACTGAAGCTTTCTTT.